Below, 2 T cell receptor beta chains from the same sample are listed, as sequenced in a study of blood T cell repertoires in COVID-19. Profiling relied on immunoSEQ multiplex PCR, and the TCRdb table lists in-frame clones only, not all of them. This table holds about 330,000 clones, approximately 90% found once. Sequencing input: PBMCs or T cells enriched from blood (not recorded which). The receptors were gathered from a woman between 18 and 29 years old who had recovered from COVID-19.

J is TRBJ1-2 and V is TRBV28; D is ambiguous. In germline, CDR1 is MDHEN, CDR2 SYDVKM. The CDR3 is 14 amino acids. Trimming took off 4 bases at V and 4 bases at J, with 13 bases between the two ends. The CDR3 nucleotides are TGTGCCAGCAGTTACTACCGGAGGATCTATGGCTACACCTTC. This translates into CASSYYRRIYGYTF.

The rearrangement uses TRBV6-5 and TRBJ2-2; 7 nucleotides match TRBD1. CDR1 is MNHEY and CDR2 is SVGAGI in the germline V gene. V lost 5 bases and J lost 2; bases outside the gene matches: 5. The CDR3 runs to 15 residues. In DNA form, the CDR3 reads TGTGCCAGCAGTCAGAGACAGGGCAACACCGGGGAGCTGTTTTTT. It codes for CASSQRQGNTGELFF.